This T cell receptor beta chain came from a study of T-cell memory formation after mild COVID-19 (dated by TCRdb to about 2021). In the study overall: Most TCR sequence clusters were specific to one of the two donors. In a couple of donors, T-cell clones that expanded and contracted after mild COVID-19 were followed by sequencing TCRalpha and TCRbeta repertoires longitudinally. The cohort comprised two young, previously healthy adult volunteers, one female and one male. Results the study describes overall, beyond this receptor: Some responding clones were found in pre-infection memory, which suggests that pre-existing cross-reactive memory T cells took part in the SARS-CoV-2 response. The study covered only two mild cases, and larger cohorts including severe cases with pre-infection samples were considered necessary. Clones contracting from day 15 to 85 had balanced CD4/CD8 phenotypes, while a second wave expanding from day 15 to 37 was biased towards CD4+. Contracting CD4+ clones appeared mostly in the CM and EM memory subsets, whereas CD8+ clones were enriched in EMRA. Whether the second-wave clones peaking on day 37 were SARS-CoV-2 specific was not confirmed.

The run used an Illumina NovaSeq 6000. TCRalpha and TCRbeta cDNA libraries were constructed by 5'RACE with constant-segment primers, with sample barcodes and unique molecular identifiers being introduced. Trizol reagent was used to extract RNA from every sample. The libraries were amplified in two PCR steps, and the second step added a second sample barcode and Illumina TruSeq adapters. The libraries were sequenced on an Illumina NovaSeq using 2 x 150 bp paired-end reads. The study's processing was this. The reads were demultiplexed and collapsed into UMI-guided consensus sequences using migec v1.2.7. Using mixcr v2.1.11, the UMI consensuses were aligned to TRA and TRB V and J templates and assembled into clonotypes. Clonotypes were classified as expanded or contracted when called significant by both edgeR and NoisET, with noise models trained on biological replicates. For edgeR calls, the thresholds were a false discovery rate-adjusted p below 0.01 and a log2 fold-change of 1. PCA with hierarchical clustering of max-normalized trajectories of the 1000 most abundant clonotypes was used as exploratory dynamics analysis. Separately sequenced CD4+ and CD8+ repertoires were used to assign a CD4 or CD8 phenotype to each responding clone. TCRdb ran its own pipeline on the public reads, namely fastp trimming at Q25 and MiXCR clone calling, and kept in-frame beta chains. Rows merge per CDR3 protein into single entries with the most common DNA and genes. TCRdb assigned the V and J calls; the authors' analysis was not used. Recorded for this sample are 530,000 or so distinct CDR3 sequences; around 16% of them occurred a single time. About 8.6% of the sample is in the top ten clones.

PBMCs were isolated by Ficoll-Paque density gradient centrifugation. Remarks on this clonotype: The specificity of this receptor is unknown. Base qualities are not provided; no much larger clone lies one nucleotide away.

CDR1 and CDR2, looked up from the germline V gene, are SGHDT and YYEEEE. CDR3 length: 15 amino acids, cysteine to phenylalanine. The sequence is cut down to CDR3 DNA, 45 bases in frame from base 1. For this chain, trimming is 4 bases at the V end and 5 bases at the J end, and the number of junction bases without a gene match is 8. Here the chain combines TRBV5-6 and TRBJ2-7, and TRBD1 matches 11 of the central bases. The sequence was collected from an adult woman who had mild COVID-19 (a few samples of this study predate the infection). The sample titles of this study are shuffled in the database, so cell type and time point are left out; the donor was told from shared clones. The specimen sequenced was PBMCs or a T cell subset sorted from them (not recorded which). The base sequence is TGTGCCAGCAGCACCGGACAGGGGGCGAACCACGAGCAGTACTTC. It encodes CASSTGQGANHEQYF. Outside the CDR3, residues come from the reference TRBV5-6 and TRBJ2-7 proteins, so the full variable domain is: DAGVTQSPTHLIKTRGQQVTLRCSPKSGHDTVSWYQQALGQGPQFIFQYYEEEERQRGNFPDRFSGHQFPNYSSELNVNALLLGDSALYLCASSTGQGANHEQYFGPGTRLTVT.